The rows below give T cell receptor beta chains drawn from one sample of a study of cytomegalovirus exposure and HLA in healthy donors. Generated by immunoSEQ multiplex PCR, the TCRdb table keeps only in-frame clones and is missing some. The table lists some 120,000 clones, approximately 8.6% of them singletons. The sample was PBMCs. All receptors derive from a middle-aged woman in good health and CMV-seropositive. The CDR3 runs from the conserved cysteine through the conserved F or W. A D gene is named only where the DNA matches it firmly. The listing skips clone size in some rows; elsewhere it reads once, few, many or a size class.

size | J | D | V | DNA | CDR3
- | TRBJ1-1 | - | TRBV6-5 | TGTGCCAGCAGCCGGAGGCGGAACACTGAAGCTTTCTTT | CASSRRRNTEAFF
few | TRBJ2-7 | TRBD1 | TRBV29-1 | TGCAGCGTTAAATCAGGGGGTTTCACCTACGAGCAGTACTTC | CSVKSGGFTYEQYF
- | TRBJ1-6 | - | TRBV11-2 | TGTGCCAGCAGCACATGGGGCGACCTCAATTCACCCCTCCACTTT | CASSTWGDLNSPLHF
- | TRBJ2-5 | TRBD2 | TRBV27 | TGTGCCAGCAGTCCCGGGACGGGAGGGACTACCCAGTACTTC | CASSPGTGGTTQYF
few | TRBJ2-7 | - | TRBV7-2 | TGTGCCAGCAGCCCCTGGACAGTCTACGAGCAGTACTTC | CASSPWTVYEQYF
- | TRBJ2-1 | TRBD2 | TRBV2 | TGTGCCAGCAGGGCAGTCGGGGGGACGGATGAGCAGTTCTTC | CASRAVGGTDEQFF
- | TRBJ2-5 | TRBD2 | TRBV7-9 | TGTGCCAGCAGCTTAGATGGTGGACTAGCGGGGCTGGAGACCCAGTACTTC | CASSLDGGLAGLETQYF
few | TRBJ1-2 | - | TRBV30 | TGTGCCTGGACAAGACAAGGCTATGGCTACACCTTC | CAWTRQGYGYTF
few | TRBJ2-1 | TRBD1 | TRBV18 | TGTGCCAGCTCACGGGACAGGGGACTAAGGATGGGAAATGAGCAGTTCTTC | CASSRDRGLRMGNEQFF
- | TRBJ2-7 | - | TRBV13 | TGTGCCAGCAGCTTAAGATCCCTCGGGGTTTCCTACGAGCAGTACTTC | CASSLRSLGVSYEQYF
few | TRBJ1-4 | TRBD1 | TRBV19 | TGTGCCAGTAGTATCGACAGGGGGTCTAATGAAAAACTGTTTTTT | CASSIDRGSNEKLFF
few | TRBJ2-3 | TRBD1 | TRBV7-6 | TGTGCCAGCAGCTTGCGGACAGGAAGCACAGATACGCAGTATTTT | CASSLRTGSTDTQYF
few | TRBJ2-3 | TRBD2 | TRBV6-7 | TGTGCCAGCAGCTCTGGCGGACTAGCGGGTAAGGATACGCAGTATTTT | CASSSGGLAGKDTQYF
- | TRBJ2-1 | - | TRBV10-1 | TGCGCCAGCAGTGCCGGGTACAATGAGCAGTTCTTC | CASSAGYNEQFF
few | TRBJ2-3 | TRBD2 | TRBV6-6 | TGTGCCAGCGGGGGAGCGGGGGGTCTAGGGCAGTATTTT | CASGGAGGLGQYF
few | TRBJ2-3 | TRBD2 | TRBV10-1 | TGCGCCAGCAGCGCCCAGCGGGGGGGTAACACAGATACGCAGTATTTT | CASSAQRGGNTDTQYF
few | TRBJ2-7 | TRBD1 | TRBV27 | TGTGCCAGCAGACAAAGACAGGGGCACTCCTACGAGCAGTACTTC | CASRQRQGHSYEQYF
- | TRBJ2-5 | - | TRBV7-3 | TGTGCCAGCAGCTTAAAGGCGGGAGAGACCCAGTACTTC | CASSLKAGETQYF
few | TRBJ1-1 | TRBD1 | TRBV9 | TGTGCCAGCAGCGTAGTGTCAGGGGGCACGAACACTGAAGCTTTCTTT | CASSVVSGGTNTEAFF
- | TRBJ2-3 | TRBD2 | TRBV6-5 | TGTGCCGGAGAGCTAGCGGGGTGCACAGATACGCAGTATTTT | CAGELAGCTDTQYF
- | TRBJ1-1 | TRBD1 | TRBV25-1 | TGTGCCAGCAGTGAATATCTTCAGGGGGGTGACGACACTGAAGCTTTCTTT | CASSEYLQGGDDTEAFF
few | TRBJ2-2 | - | TRBV19 | TGTGCCAGTAGCCCGAAGGGGGGGGAGCTGTTTTTT | CASSPKGGELFF
few | TRBJ1-4 | - | TRBV28 | TGTGCCAGCAGGCCCGGATCGGGGGAAAAACTGTTTTTT | CASRPGSGEKLFF
- | TRBJ2-3 | - | TRBV5-1 | TGCGCCAGCAGCTTGGAAGGGGTTGATACGCAGTATTTT | CASSLEGVDTQYF
- | TRBJ2-7 | TRBD1 | TRBV13 | TGTGCCAGCAGCTCACGGGGGACAGGGTCTTACGAGCAGTACTTC | CASSSRGTGSYEQYF
- | TRBJ1-2 | TRBD1 | TRBV6-4 | TGTGCCAGCAGACCCGGGACAGGGGAGGTGAGCTATGGCTACACCTTC | CASRPGTGEVSYGYTF
- | TRBJ1-5 | - | TRBV21-1 | TGTGCCAGCATGACGGGGGACGGATATAGGGGCAATCAGCCCCAGCATTTT | CASMTGDGYRGNQPQHF
few | TRBJ1-4 | TRBD1 | TRBV28 | TGTGCCAGCAGTTTAAGGGTATCTTTGGGACAGGATAATGAAAAACTGTTTTTT | CASSLRVSLGQDNEKLFF
- | TRBJ2-7 | TRBD2 | TRBV5-6 | TGTGCCAGCAGCACAACTAGCGGTTCCTACGAGCAGTACTTC | CASSTTSGSYEQYF
- | TRBJ2-7 | - | TRBV6-1 | TGTGCCAGCAGTGACAGGGTCTACGAGCAGTACTTC | CASSDRVYEQYF
- | TRBJ1-1 | TRBD1 | TRBV28 | TGTGCCAGCAGTCGGACAGGGACTGAAGCTTTCTTT | CASSRTGTEAFF
few | TRBJ1-3 | - | TRBV2 | TGTGCCAGCAGTGAAGGTCGGACAGCCGGAAACACCATATATTTT | CASSEGRTAGNTIYF
few | TRBJ1-1 | - | TRBV5-1 | TGCGCCAGCAGCCAGGCGATGAACACTGAAGCTTTCTTT | CASSQAMNTEAFF
few | TRBJ2-3 | TRBD2 | TRBV18 | TGTGCCAGCTCACCACGGTCTAGCGGGCACACAGATACGCAGTATTTT | CASSPRSSGHTDTQYF
- | TRBJ1-1 | - | TRBV25-1 | TGTGCCAGCACCTTGGGACAGAACACTGAAGCTTTCTTT | CASTLGQNTEAFF
- | TRBJ2-7 | TRBD2 | TRBV28 | TGTGCCAGCAGTTCCTACGGACTAGTTCCCTACGAGCAGTACTTC | CASSSYGLVPYEQYF
- | TRBJ2-7 | TRBD1 | TRBV10-3 | TGTGCCATCAGGGACAGGGGGCAAACCAACTACGAGCAGTACTTC | CAIRDRGQTNYEQYF
- | TRBJ1-2 | - | TRBV7-9 | TGTGCCAGCAGCGCCGGAGGAAACTATGGCTACACCTTC | CASSAGGNYGYTF
few | TRBJ2-7 | - | TRBV7-9 | TGTGCCAGCAGCTTTGGCCAGGTTAACGAGCAGTACTTC | CASSFGQVNEQYF
few | TRBJ1-3 | - | TRBV30 | TGTGCCTGGAGTGTCGGGGGTTCTGGAAACACCATATATTTT | CAWSVGGSGNTIYF
- | TRBJ2-3 | TRBD1 | TRBV5-1 | TGCGCCAGCAGCTTTCTTACAGGGGGCATAGATACGCAGTATTTT | CASSFLTGGIDTQYF
- | TRBJ2-7 | TRBD1 | TRBV12-5 | TGTGCTAGTGGTTCGACAGGGAAGTACTTC | CASGSTGKYF
- | TRBJ1-1 | - | TRBV5-1 | TGCGCCAGCAGCTTGGGGCCCAACACTGAAGCTTTCTTT | CASSLGPNTEAFF
- | TRBJ1-2 | TRBD1 | TRBV5-1 | TGCGCCAGCAGCCGGGAGGGACAGGGCTATGGCTACACCTTC | CASSREGQGYGYTF
few | TRBJ2-7 | - | TRBV28 | TGTGCCAGCAGTTTAGCCAGCTCCTACGAGCAGTACTTC | CASSLASSYEQYF
- | TRBJ1-2 | - | TRBV7-9 | TGTGCCAGCAGCCCCTCCAGGGATAACTATGGCTACACCTTC | CASSPSRDNYGYTF
- | TRBJ1-1 | TRBD1 | TRBV6-1 | TGTGCCAGCAGTAAAAACAGGGGAAGCGGCACTGAAGCTTTCTTT | CASSKNRGSGTEAFF
- | TRBJ2-5 | - | TRBV28 | TGTGCCAGCAGTTTTGGACAGCTCCAAGAGACCCAGTACTTC | CASSFGQLQETQYF
few | TRBJ2-7 | - | TRBV9 | TGTGCCAGCAGCGTAGGACCGGGCGAGCAGTACTTC | CASSVGPGEQYF
few | TRBJ1-1 | - | TRBV5-1 | TGCGCCAGCAGCTTCTTGAGTAACACTGAAGCTTTCTTT | CASSFLSNTEAFF
few | TRBJ1-6 | TRBD1 | TRBV7-3 | TGTGCCAGCAGCTCGACAGGGGGCGGCTCACCCCTCCACTTT | CASSSTGGGSPLHF
few | TRBJ2-1 | - | TRBV5-6 | TGTGCCAGCAGCCGCCGTAGAGGTGAGCAGTTCTTC | CASSRRRGEQFF
- | TRBJ1-4 | TRBD1 | TRBV9 | TGTGCCAGCAGCCCCGGGACAGAAATCTCACAAAATGAAAAACTGTTTTTT | CASSPGTEISQNEKLFF
few | TRBJ1-1 | TRBD1 | TRBV5-1 | TGCGCCAGCAGCCCCCGGGTCGGGACAGAGACTGAAGCTTTCTTT | CASSPRVGTETEAFF
few | TRBJ1-5 | - | TRBV2 | TGTGCCAGCCTGACGGAAACTCTGGGAGGTTTGGGCAATCAGCCCCAGCATTTT | CASLTETLGGLGNQPQHF